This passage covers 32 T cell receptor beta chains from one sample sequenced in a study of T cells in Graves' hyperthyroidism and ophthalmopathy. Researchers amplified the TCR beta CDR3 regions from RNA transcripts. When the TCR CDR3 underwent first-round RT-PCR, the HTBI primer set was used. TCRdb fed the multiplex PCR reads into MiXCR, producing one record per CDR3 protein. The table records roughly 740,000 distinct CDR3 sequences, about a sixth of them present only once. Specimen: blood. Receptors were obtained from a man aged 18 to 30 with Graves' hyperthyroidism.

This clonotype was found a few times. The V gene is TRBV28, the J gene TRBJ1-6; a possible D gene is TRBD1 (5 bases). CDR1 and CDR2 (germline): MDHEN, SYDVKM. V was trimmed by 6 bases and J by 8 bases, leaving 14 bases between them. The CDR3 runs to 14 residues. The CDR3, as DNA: TGTGCCAGCAGCTATTACGGGGGTGATTCACCCCTCCACTTT. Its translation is CASSYYGGDSPLHF.

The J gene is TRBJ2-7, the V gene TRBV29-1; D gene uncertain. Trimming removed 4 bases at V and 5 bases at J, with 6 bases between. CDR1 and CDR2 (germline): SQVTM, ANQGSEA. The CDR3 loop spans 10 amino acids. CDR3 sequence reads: CSVVHDEQYF. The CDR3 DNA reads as TGCAGCGTTGTTCACGACGAGCAGTACTTC.

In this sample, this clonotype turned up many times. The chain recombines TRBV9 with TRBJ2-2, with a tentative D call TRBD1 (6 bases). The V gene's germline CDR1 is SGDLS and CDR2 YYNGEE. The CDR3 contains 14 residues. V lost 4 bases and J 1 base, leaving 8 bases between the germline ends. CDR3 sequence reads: CASSPTGNTGELFF. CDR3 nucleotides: TGTGCCAGCAGCCCGACAGGGAACACCGGGGAGCTGTTTTTT.

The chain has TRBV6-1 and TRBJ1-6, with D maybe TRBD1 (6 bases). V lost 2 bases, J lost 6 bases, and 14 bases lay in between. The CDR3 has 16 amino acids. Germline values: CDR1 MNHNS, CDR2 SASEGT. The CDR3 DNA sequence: TGTGCCAGCAGTGAACAGGGGCCTTTATTTAATTCACCCCTCCACTTT. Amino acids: CASSEQGPLFNSPLHF.

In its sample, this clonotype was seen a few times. The CDR3 coding sequence is TGTGCCAGCAGTTTAACGGGACTTGGCTATGGCTACACCTTC. Its protein is CASSLTGLGYGYTF. This chain links TRBV28 with TRBJ1-2; a possible D gene is TRBD1 (5 bases). The CDR3 is 14 amino acids. From germline, CDR1 is MDHEN and CDR2 SYDVKM. The ends were cut back, 2 bases at V and 4 bases at J, with 11 bases in the middle.

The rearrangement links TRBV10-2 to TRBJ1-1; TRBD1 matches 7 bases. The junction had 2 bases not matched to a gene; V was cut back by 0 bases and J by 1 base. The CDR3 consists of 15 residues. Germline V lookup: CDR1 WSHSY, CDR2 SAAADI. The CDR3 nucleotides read TGCGCCAGCAGTGAGTCTAGGACAGGGAACACTGAAGCTTTCTTT. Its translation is CASSESRTGNTEAFF.

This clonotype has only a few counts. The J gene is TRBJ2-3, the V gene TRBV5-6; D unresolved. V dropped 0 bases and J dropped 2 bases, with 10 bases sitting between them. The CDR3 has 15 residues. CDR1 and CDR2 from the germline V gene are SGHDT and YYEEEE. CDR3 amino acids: CASSLETTYTDTQYF. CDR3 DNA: TGTGCCAGCAGCTTGGAAACTACCTACACAGATACGCAGTATTTT.

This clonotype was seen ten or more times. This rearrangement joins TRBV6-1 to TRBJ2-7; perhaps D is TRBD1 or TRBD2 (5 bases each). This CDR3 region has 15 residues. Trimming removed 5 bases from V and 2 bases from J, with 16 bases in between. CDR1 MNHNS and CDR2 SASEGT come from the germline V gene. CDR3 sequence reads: CASSYAPGRAYEQYF. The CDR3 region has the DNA TGTGCCAGCAGTTACGCACCGGGACGAGCCTACGAGCAGTACTTC.

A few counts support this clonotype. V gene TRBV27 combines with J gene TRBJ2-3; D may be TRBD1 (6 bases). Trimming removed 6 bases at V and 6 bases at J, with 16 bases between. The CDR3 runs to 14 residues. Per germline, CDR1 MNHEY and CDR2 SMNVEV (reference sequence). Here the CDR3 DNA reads TGTGCCAGCAGCCAGACCCGGGACATTGATACGCAGTATTTT. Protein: CASSQTRDIDTQYF.

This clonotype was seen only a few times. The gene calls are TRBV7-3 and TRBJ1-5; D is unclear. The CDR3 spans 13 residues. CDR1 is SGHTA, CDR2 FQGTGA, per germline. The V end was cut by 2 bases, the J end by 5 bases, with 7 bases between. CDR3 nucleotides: TGTGCCAGCAGCTTAGAGCCTTATCAGCCCCAGCATTTT. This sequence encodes CASSLEPYQPQHF.

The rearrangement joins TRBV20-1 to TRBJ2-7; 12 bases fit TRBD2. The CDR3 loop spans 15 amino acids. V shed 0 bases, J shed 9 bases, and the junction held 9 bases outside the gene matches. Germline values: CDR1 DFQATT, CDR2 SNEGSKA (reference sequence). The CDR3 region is CSARDWASGRAGQYF. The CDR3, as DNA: TGCAGTGCTAGAGATTGGGCTAGCGGGAGGGCGGGGCAGTACTTC.

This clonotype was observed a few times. The CDR3 protein is CASSRPGRSGRASETQYF. CDR3 nucleotide sequence: TGTGCCAGCAGCCGCCCCGGGCGTAGCGGGAGGGCCTCAGAGACCCAGTACTTC. The V and J genes are TRBV7-9 and TRBJ2-5; 11 bases agree with TRBD2. This CDR3 spans 18 amino acids. CDR1 is SEHNR, CDR2 FQNEAQ, per germline (reference sequence). The ends lost 5 bases at V and 4 bases at J; junction bases unmatched: 15.

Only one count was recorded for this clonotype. CDR3 loop: CASSLGDRVNGYTF. DNA of the CDR3: TGTGCCAGCAGTTTAGGCGACAGGGTAAATGGCTACACCTTC. The chain carries TRBV27 and TRBJ1-2, with 7 bases lining up with TRBD1. The CDR3 has 14 amino acids. The V gene end was trimmed by 2 bases and the J gene end by 6 bases; junction bases not matched to a gene: 6. Germline V gene lookup returns CDR1 MNHEY and CDR2 SMNVEV (reference sequence).

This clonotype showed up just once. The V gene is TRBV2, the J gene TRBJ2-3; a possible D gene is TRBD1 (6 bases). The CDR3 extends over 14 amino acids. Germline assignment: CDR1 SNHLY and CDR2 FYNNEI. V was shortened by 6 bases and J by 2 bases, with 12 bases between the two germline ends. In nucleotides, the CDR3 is TGTGCCAGCAGCGGACAGAGTCACACAGATACGCAGTATTTT. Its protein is CASSGQSHTDTQYF.

The CDR3 spells CASSPRIGYQPQHF. CDR3 in DNA: TGCGCCAGCAGCCCCAGAATAGGGTATCAGCCCCAGCATTTT. The chain has TRBV4-1 and TRBJ1-5; D is unclear. Trimming left V 4 bases short and J 5 bases short, with 12 bases between. The germline CDR1 and CDR2 sequences are MGHRA and YSYEKL. The CDR3 extends over 14 amino acids.

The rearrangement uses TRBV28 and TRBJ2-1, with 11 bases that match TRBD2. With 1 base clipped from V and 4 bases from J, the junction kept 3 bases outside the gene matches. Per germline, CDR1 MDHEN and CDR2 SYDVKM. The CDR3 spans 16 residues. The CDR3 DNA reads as TGTGCCAGCAGTTTATACCGGACTAGCGGGTACAATGAGCAGTTCTTC. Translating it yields CASSLYRTSGYNEQFF.

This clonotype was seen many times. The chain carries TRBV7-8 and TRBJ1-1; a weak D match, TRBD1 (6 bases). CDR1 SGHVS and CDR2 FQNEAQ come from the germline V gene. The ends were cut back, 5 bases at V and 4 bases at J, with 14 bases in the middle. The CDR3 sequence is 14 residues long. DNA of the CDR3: TGTGCCAGCAGCCCCTTAGGGGGTATCACTGAAGCTTTCTTT. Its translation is CASSPLGGITEAFF. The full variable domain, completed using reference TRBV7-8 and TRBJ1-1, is GAGVSQSPRYKVAKRGQDVALRCDPISGHVSLFWYQQALGQGPEFLTYFQNEAQLDKSGLPSDRFFAERPEGSVSTLKIQRTQQEDSAVYLCASSPLGGITEAFFGQGTRLTVV.

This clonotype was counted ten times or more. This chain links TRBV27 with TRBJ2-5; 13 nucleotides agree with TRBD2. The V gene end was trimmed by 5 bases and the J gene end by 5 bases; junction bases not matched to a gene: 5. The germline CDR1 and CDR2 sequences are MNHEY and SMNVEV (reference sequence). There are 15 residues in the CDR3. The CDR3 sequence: CASSPTSGRMETQYF. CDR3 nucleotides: TGTGCCAGCAGTCCGACTAGCGGGAGGATGGAGACCCAGTACTTC.

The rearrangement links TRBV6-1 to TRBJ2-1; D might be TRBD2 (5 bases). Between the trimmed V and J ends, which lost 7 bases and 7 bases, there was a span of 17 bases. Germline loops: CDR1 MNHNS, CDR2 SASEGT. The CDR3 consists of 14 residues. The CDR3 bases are TGTGCCAGCATGGCTAGCCTTCTGTGGAATGAGCAGTTCTTC. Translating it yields CASMASLLWNEQFF.

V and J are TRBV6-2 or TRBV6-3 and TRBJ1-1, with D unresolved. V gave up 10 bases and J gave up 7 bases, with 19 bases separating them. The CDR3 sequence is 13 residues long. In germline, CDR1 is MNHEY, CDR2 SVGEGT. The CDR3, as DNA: TGTGCCACTACAAGATTTAACAGCGATGAAGCTTTCTTT. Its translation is CATTRFNSDEAFF.

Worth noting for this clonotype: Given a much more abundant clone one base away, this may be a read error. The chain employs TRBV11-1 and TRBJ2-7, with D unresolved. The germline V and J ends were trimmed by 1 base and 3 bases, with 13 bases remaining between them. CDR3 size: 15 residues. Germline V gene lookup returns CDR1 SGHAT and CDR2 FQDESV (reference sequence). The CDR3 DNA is TGTGCCAGCAGCTTAGGGTCGGCTACCTACTACGAGCAGTACTTC. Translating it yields CASSLGSATYYEQYF.

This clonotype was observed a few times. CDR3 in DNA: TGTGCCATCAGTCTGACAGGGAACACTGAAGCTTTCTTT. The encoded protein is CAISLTGNTEAFF. J is TRBJ1-1 and V is TRBV10-3, with D maybe TRBD1 (6 bases). Germline V gene data show CDR1 as ENHRY and CDR2 as SYGVKD. The germline V and J ends were trimmed by 5 bases and 1 base, with 8 bases remaining between them. The CDR3 is 13 residues long.

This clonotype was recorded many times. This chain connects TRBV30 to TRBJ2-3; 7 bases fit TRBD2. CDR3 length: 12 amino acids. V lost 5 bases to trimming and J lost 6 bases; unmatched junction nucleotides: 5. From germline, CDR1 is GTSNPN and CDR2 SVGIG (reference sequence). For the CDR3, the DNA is TGTGCCTGGTCCCCCGGGGGGGATACGCAGTATTTT. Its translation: CAWSPGGDTQYF.

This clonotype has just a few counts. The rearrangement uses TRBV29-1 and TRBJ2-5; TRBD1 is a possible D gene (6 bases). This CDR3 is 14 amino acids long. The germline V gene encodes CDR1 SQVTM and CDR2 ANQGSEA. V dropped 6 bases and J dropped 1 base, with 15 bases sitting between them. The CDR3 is CSVSGQGLQETQYF. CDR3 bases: TGCAGCGTGTCGGGCCAGGGGCTCCAAGAGACCCAGTACTTC.

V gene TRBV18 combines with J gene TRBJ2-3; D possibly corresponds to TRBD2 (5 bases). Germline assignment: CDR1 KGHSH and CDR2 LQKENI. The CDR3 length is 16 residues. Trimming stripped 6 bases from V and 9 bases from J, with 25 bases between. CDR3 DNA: TGTGCCAGCTCCCAGCCAGCGGAAATCCCCGAGTGGACGCAGTATTTT. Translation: CASSQPAEIPEWTQYF.

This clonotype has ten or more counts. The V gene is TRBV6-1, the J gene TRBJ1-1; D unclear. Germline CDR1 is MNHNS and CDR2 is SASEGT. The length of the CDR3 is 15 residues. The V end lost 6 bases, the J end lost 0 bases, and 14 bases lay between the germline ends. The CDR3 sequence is CASRNRELMNTEAFF. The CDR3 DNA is TGTGCCAGCAGGAACAGAGAACTCATGAACACTGAAGCTTTCTTT.

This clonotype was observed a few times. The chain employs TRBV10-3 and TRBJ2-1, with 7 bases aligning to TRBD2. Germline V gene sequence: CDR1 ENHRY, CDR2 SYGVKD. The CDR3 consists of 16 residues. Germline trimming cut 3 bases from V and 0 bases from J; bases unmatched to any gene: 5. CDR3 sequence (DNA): TGTGCCATCAGTGATAGCGGGCGGAGCTCCTACAATGAGCAGTTCTTC. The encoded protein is CAISDSGRSSYNEQFF.

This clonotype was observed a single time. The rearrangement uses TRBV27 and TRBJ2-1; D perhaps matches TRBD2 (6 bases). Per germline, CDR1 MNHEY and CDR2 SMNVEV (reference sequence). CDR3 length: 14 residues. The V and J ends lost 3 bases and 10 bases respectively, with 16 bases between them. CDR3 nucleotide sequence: TGTGCCAGCAGTTTTTCGGGGACTTTAAACGAGCAGTTCTTC. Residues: CASSFSGTLNEQFF.

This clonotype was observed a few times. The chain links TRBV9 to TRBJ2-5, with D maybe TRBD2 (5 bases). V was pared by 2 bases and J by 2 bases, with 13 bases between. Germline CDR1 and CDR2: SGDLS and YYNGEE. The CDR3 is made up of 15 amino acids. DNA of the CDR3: TGTGCCAGCAGCGTTGAAGGGAGACTTCAAGAGACCCAGTACTTC. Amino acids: CASSVEGRLQETQYF.

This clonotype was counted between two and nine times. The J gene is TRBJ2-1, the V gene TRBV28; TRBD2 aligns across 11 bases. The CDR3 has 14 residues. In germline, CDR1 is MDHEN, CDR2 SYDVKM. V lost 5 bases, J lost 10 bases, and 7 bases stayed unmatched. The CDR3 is CASSKGLAAAEQFF. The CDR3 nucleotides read TGTGCCAGCAGTAAGGGACTAGCGGCAGCGGAGCAGTTCTTC.

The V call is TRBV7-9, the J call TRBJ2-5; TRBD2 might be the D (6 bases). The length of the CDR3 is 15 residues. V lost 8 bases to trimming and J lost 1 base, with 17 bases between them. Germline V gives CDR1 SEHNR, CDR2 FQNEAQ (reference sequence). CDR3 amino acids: CASDRVADFQETQYF. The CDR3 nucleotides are TGTGCCAGCGACCGAGTAGCGGATTTCCAAGAGACCCAGTACTTC.

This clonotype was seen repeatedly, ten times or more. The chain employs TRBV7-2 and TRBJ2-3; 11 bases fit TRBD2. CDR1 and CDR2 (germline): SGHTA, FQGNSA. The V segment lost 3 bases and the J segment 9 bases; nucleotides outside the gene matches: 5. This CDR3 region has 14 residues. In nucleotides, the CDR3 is TGTGCCAGCAGCTTTACCGGGACTAGCGGAACGCAGTATTTT. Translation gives CASSFTGTSGTQYF.